This T cell receptor beta chain stems from a study of blood T cell repertoires in COVID-19. Study information: Whether acute or convalescent, the COVID-19 samples came from the United States, Italy and Spain. T cells, B-cell-depleted T cells, or PBMCs provided the cDNA or gDNA that served as material.

This CDR3 is 16 amino acids long. V was clipped by 2 bases and J by 1 base, with 15 bases between them. From germline, CDR1 is SGHNT and CDR2 YYREEE (reference sequence). TCRdb's table, derived via immunoSEQ multiplex PCR, lists solely in-frame clones and lacks some. This table holds about 200,000 clones, 80% to 90% found once. Sequences were obtained from peripheral blood. This clonotype originated in a woman aged 70-85 years with acute or convalescent COVID-19. J is TRBJ2-5 and V is TRBV5-4; maybe TRBD2 (6 bases). The CDR3: CASSFSQRRGQETQYF. CDR3 in DNA: TGTGCCAGCAGCTTTTCCCAGCGGAGGGGCCAAGAGACCCAGTACTTC.